These 18 T cell receptor beta chains came from one sample sequenced in a study of shared clonotypes between healthy human individuals. Here immunoSEQ multiplex PCR was the method, and the copy in TCRdb shows in-frame clones only, minus some. The sample records approximately 2,000,000 clones, 80% to 95% being singletons. Sequencing input: naive CD4+ T cells from PBMCs. Regarding subset: CD45RA+ positively selected. The origin of the receptors is a man between 18 and 35 years old in good health. Some clones in this sample may be carry-over from other donors' samples.

The chain employs TRBV5-8 and TRBJ2-1; D is unclear. The CDR3 has 14 amino acids. Germline CDR1 is SGHTS and CDR2 is YDEGEE. Trimming stripped 0 bases from V and 1 base from J, with 5 bases between. DNA for the CDR3: TGTGCCAGCAGCTTGGGGCCGTCCTACAATGAGCAGTTCTTC. Protein sequence: CASSLGPSYNEQFF.

The chain combines TRBV27 with TRBJ2-6; D is undetermined. Trimming cost V 6 bases and J 3 bases, with 15 bases left between them. This CDR3 spans 16 amino acids. From germline, CDR1 is MNHEY and CDR2 SMNVEV (reference sequence). CDR3 in amino acids: CASRSLGISGANVLTF. CDR3 in DNA: TGTGCCAGCAGAAGTCTGGGGATTAGTGGGGCCAACGTCCTGACTTTC.

The chain links TRBV18 to TRBJ2-5, with D perhaps TRBD1 (6 bases). The CDR3 is 14 residues long. Germline CDR1 KGHSH, CDR2 LQKENI. V lost 0 bases to trimming and J lost 3 bases, with 8 bases between them. The CDR3 DNA sequence: TGTGCCAGCTCACCACCTACAGGGAAAGAGACCCAGTACTTC. This translates into CASSPPTGKETQYF.

The chain has TRBV11-3 and TRBJ2-2; D gene ambiguous. The CDR3 sequence is 13 residues long. The germline V and J ends were trimmed by 1 base and 11 bases, with 11 bases remaining between them. Germline-derived CDR1 and CDR2 are SGHNT and YENEEA. CDR3 loop: CASSLAPLGELFF. The CDR3 nucleotides are TGTGCCAGCAGCTTAGCCCCCCTTGGCGAGCTGTTTTTT.

The V and J genes are TRBV6-5 and TRBJ1-2; D remains unclear. Trimming cost V 6 bases and J 4 bases, with 15 bases left between them. Germline CDR1 reads MNHEY; CDR2 reads SVGAGI. This CDR3 region has 14 residues. The CDR3 DNA reads as TGTGCCAGCAGCCGTAAAGCCTCTTTCTATGGCTACACCTTC. Amino acids: CASSRKASFYGYTF.

The chain couples TRBV5-6 to TRBJ1-2; D gene ambiguous. Trimming took 1 base from V and 2 from J, leaving 9 bases between them. The CDR3 has 14 residues. The germline V gene has CDR1 SGHDT and CDR2 YYEEEE. The CDR3 nucleotides read TGTGCCAGCAGCTTGTCGGGCAAAAACTATGGCTACACCTTC. It codes for CASSLSGKNYGYTF.

The V call is TRBV6-6, the J call TRBJ1-1, with D possibly matching TRBD1 (6 bases). The CDR3 runs 13 residues. V was shortened by 3 bases and J by 7 bases, with 12 bases between the two germline ends. Germline V gives CDR1 MNHNY, CDR2 SVGAGI (reference sequence). CDR3 in DNA: TGTGCCAGCAGTTATACCGGACAGCTTGAAGCTTTCTTT. Residues: CASSYTGQLEAFF.

Regarding this clone: The same CDR3 arises from other DNA sequences in this sample as well. The chain joins TRBV5-1 to TRBJ2-5, with 8 bases lining up with TRBD2. The CDR3 runs to 16 residues. CDR1 is SGHRS and CDR2 is YFSETQ in the germline V gene. With V trimmed by 0 bases and J by 1 base, 5 bases remained unmatched. CDR3 sequence reads: CASSLAGTSGQETQYF. The DNA of the CDR3 is TGCGCCAGCAGCTTGGCCGGAACTAGCGGCCAAGAGACCCAGTACTTC.

The genes are TRBV5-1 and TRBJ1-4; no reliable D call. V was cut by 4 bases and J by 2 bases, with 12 bases left in between. The CDR3 is 15 residues long. Germline CDR1 SGHRS, CDR2 YFSETQ. The CDR3, as DNA: TGCGCCAGCAGCCCCCAGGATCCCACTAATGAAAAACTGTTTTTT. Its translation is CASSPQDPTNEKLFF.

This clone was recorded only once. The chain joins TRBV29-1 to TRBJ1-1, with D possibly being TRBD1 (5 bases). V lost 7 bases to trimming and J lost 0 bases, with 9 bases between them. CDR1 is SQVTM and CDR2 is ANQGSEA in the germline V gene. The CDR3 totals 12 residues. In DNA form, the CDR3 reads TGCAGCGGTGACAGACTGAACACTGAAGCTTTCTTT. It specifies CSGDRLNTEAFF.

The rearrangement joins TRBV5-4 to TRBJ1-2, with D uncertain. Germline-derived CDR1 and CDR2 are SGHNT and YYREEE (reference sequence). Between the trimmed V and J ends, which lost 4 bases and 4 bases, there was a span of 14 bases. This CDR3 spans 14 amino acids. The CDR3 DNA is TGTGCCAGCAGCCTTAGGACGGCACCCTATGGCTACACCTTC. It yields the protein CASSLRTAPYGYTF.

This chain joins TRBV29-1 and TRBJ1-5; 7 positions match TRBD1. The CDR3 has 13 amino acids. CDR1 is SQVTM, CDR2 ANQGSEA, per germline. Trimming removed 4 bases from V and 2 bases from J; junction bases left unmatched: 2. CDR3 sequence (DNA): TGCAGCGTTGGACAGGGTGGCAATCAGCCCCAGCATTTT. It is translated as CSVGQGGNQPQHF. The whole variable domain, remainder taken from reference TRBV29-1 and TRBJ1-5, is SAVISQKPSRDICQRGTSLTIQCQVDSQVTMMFWYRQQPGQSLTLIATANQGSEATYESGFVIDKFPISRPNLTFSTLTVSNMSPEDSSIYLCSVGQGGNQPQHFGDGTRLSIL.

The chain has TRBV6-6 and TRBJ1-5; D is perhaps TRBD1 (5 bases). The ends were cut back, 5 bases at V and 7 bases at J, with 18 bases in the middle. The CDR3 is 15 amino acids. CDR1 and CDR2 from the germline V gene are MNHNY and SVGAGI (reference sequence). CDR3 DNA: TGTGCCAGCAGTCCTTTTCGGACGGGGGACCAGCCCCAGCATTTT. Amino acid sequence: CASSPFRTGDQPQHF.

The rearrangement joins TRBV5-1 to TRBJ1-1, with D unclear. Germline V CDR1 and CDR2: SGHRS, YFSETQ. V gave up 0 bases and J gave up 4 bases, with 10 bases separating them. There are 14 residues in the CDR3. This CDR3 is CASSLADFRTEAFF. The CDR3 DNA reads as TGCGCCAGCAGCTTGGCAGATTTTCGCACTGAAGCTTTCTTT.

Turning to this clone: This may be a read error, as it is one base from a much larger clone. The chain recombines TRBV11-2 with TRBJ1-1; a possible D gene is TRBD1 (6 bases). The V end lost 6 bases, the J end lost 5 bases, and 13 bases lay between the germline ends. This CDR3 region has 13 residues. Germline V gene data show CDR1 as SGHAT and CDR2 as FQNNGV. The CDR3 is CASRLSQGTEAFF. The CDR3 DNA reads TGTGCCAGCAGGTTATCCCAGGGGACTGAAGCTTTCTTT.

This clone was picked up one time. The V and J genes are TRBV6-5 and TRBJ1-5, with TRBD1 as a possible D gene (5 bases). Per germline, CDR1 MNHEY and CDR2 SVGAGI. V lost 6 bases and J lost 3, with 15 bases in between. The CDR3 is 15 amino acids. For the CDR3, the DNA is TGTGCCAGCAGAGGACACCCGGGAGTCAATCAGCCCCAGCATTTT. Amino acids: CASRGHPGVNQPQHF.

V and J are TRBV28 and TRBJ2-1, with D possibly matching TRBD2 (5 bases). Per the germline V gene, CDR1 is MDHEN and CDR2 is SYDVKM. The CDR3 sequence is 12 residues long. Trimming cost V 6 bases and J 9 bases, with 12 bases left between them. CDR3 sequence reads: CASSTLAGEQFF. The DNA for the CDR3 is TGTGCCAGCAGCACCCTAGCCGGTGAGCAGTTCTTC. The whole variable domain, filled in from reference TRBV28 and TRBJ2-1, reads DVKVTQSSRYLVKRTGEKVFLECVQDMDHENMFWYRQDPGLGLRLIYFSYDVKMKEKGDIPEGYSVSREKKERFSLILESASTNQTSMYLCASSTLAGEQFFGPGTRLTVL.

V usage is TRBV11-1 and J usage is TRBJ2-7; D gene uncertain. The V end was cut by 5 bases, the J end by 0 bases, with 8 bases between. Germline CDR1 and CDR2: SGHAT and FQDESV (reference sequence). This CDR3 has 13 residues. The CDR3 region is CASSLSYSYEQYF. DNA for the CDR3: TGTGCCAGCAGCCTCTCATACTCCTACGAGCAGTACTTC.